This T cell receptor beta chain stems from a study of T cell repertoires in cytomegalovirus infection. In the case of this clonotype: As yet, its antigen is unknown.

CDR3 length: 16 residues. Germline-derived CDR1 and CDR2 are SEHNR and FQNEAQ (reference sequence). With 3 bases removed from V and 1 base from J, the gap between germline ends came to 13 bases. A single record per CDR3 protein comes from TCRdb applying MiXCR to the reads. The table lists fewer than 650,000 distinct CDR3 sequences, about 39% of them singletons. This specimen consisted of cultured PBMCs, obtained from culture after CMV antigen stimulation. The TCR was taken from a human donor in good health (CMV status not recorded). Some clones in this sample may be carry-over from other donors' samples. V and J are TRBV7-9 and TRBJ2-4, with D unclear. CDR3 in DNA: TGTGCCAGCAGCTTGGGCGAAATGGGGGCCAAAAACATTCAGTACTTC. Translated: CASSLGEMGAKNIQYF.